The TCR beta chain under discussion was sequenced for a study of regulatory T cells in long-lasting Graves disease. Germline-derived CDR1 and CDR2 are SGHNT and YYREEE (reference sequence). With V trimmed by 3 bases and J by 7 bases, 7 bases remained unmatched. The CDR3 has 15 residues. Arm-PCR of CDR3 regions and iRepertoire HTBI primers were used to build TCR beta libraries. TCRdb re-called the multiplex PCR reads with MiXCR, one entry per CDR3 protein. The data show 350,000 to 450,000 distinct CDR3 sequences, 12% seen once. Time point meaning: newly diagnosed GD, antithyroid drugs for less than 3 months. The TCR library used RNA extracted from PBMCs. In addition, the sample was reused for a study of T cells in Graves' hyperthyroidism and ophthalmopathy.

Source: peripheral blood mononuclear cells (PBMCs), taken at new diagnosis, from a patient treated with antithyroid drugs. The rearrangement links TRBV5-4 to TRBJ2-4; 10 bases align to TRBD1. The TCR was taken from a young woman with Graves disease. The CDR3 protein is CASSWKTGGPNIQYF. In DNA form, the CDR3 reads TGTGCCAGCAGCTGGAAGACAGGGGGCCCTAACATTCAGTACTTC.